These 15 T cell receptor beta chains were all obtained from the same sample, sequenced in a study of blood T cell repertoires in COVID-19. TCRdb keeps only in-frame clones here, not all; method: immunoSEQ multiplex PCR. The table has around 190,000 clones, roughly 88% seen once; the top ten hold less than 15%. The sequencing input was peripheral blood. The receptors derive from a human donor in a cohort sampled during active COVID-19.

This chain uses TRBV7-2 with TRBJ1-5, with D perhaps matching TRBD1 (5 bases). The V gene's germline CDR1 is SGHTA and CDR2 FQGNSA. Deletions cut 5 bases from V and 6 bases from J, with 17 bases between. The CDR3 has 15 residues. The CDR3 DNA is TGTGCCAGCAGCCTGGGGGGGAGTCCGGGTCAGCCCCAGCATTTT. Its protein product is CASSLGGSPGQPQHF.

The sample holds one count of this clone. The chain combines TRBV28 with TRBJ2-7; D might be TRBD1 (5 bases). CDR1 MDHEN and CDR2 SYDVKM come from the germline V gene. This CDR3 is built from 12 residues. Trimming cost V 4 bases and J 5 bases, with 9 bases left between them. The CDR3 DNA follows: TGTGCCAGCAGTTCGACCAGGGACGAGCAGTACTTC. Translated, it gives CASSSTRDEQYF.

This clone has a handful of counts. The DNA for the CDR3 is TGTGCCAGCAGCTTGCGAGGGCTTGATGGCTACACCTTC. This codes for CASSLRGLDGYTF. The chain is built from TRBV5-4 and TRBJ1-2; D call uncertain. The CDR3 consists of 13 residues. Germline CDR1 SGHNT, CDR2 YYREEE (reference sequence). Trimming pared 1 base from V and 6 bases from J, leaving 10 bases between. Full variable domain (missing parts from reference TRBV5-4 and TRBJ1-2): ETGVTQSPTHLIKTRGQQVTLRCSSQSGHNTVSWYQQALGQGPQFIFQYYREEENGRGNFPPRFSGLQFPNYSSELNVNALELDDSALYLCASSLRGLDGYTFGSGTRLTVV.

This clone was seen a handful of times. This sequence joins TRBV28 and TRBJ2-7; 9 positions match TRBD1. CDR3 length: 15 residues. The V gene end was trimmed by 6 bases and the J gene end by 5 bases; junction bases not matched to a gene: 11. Germline CDR1 and CDR2: MDHEN and SYDVKM. CDR3 bases: TGTGCCAGCAGCTCCGGGACAGGGAAGTGGAACGAGCAGTACTTC. As protein: CASSSGTGKWNEQYF.

The V gene is TRBV28, the J gene TRBJ2-5, with 7 bases lining up with TRBD1. V was pared by 6 bases and J by 7 bases, with 14 bases of the junction left unmatched. Germline CDR1 MDHEN, CDR2 SYDVKM. The CDR3 sequence is 15 residues long. CDR3 region: CASSRQGQLTLTQYF. The CDR3 DNA reads as TGTGCCAGCAGCCGCCAGGGACAGCTCACGTTGACCCAGTACTTC.

V usage is TRBV28 and J usage is TRBJ1-1; 8 bases map to TRBD1. Germline CDR1 reads MDHEN; CDR2 reads SYDVKM. The CDR3 has 15 residues. V lost 5 bases and J lost 5; bases outside the gene matches: 10. DNA of the CDR3: TGTGCCAGCAGTATGTCAGGGGGCTCTGGGACTGAAGCTTTCTTT. It is translated as CASSMSGGSGTEAFF.

V gene TRBV19 combines with J gene TRBJ2-1; 8 nucleotides agree with TRBD1. The CDR3 consists of 16 residues. Germline V gene sequence: CDR1 LNHDA, CDR2 SQIVND (reference sequence). V shed 6 bases, J shed 8 bases, and the junction held 15 bases outside the gene matches. The CDR3 loop reads CASRKKSQGARDEQFF. The DNA of the CDR3 is TGTGCCAGTAGGAAAAAGTCGCAGGGGGCGCGGGATGAGCAGTTCTTC.

With respect to this clone: Other DNA sequences in the sample encode the same CDR3. The gene calls are TRBV18 and TRBJ1-4, with no clear D. V was shortened by 3 bases and J by 4 bases, with 6 bases between the two germline ends. From germline, CDR1 is KGHSH and CDR2 LQKENI. The CDR3 is made up of 13 amino acids. The CDR3 nucleotides are TGTGCCAGCTCACCGGGCATTAATGAAAAACTGTTTTTT. This translates into CASSPGINEKLFF.

This chain joins TRBV6-5 and TRBJ2-6, with 7 bases fitting TRBD1. The CDR3 has 15 residues. The V gene end was trimmed by 6 bases and the J gene end by 2 bases; junction bases not matched to a gene: 4. The germline gives CDR1 MNHEY, CDR2 SVGAGI. CDR3 residues: CASRHGQAGANVLTF. CDR3 sequence (DNA): TGTGCCAGCAGACACGGACAGGCTGGGGCCAACGTCCTGACTTTC.

This rearrangement joins TRBV5-1 to TRBJ2-7, with 9 bases that match TRBD2. The V gene end was trimmed by 0 bases and the J gene end by 5 bases; junction bases not matched to a gene: 9. The germline V gene encodes CDR1 SGHRS and CDR2 YFSETQ. The CDR3 runs to 16 residues. The CDR3 protein is CASSLALLAGAHEQYF. The CDR3 DNA sequence: TGCGCCAGCAGCTTGGCACTTTTAGCGGGAGCCCACGAGCAGTACTTC.

The V call is TRBV7-2, the J call TRBJ2-2; TRBD2 aligns across 9 bases. CDR3 length: 15 amino acids. V was clipped by 7 bases and J by 5 bases; unmatched bases: 8. Germline lookup yields CDR1 SGHTA and CDR2 FQGNSA. DNA for the CDR3: TGTGCCAGCATTGGTAATAGCGGGAGTACCGGGGAGCTGTTTTTT. Translated: CASIGNSGSTGELFF.

The J gene is TRBJ2-1, the V gene TRBV19; TRBD2 agrees at 7 bases. From germline, CDR1 is LNHDA and CDR2 SQIVND (reference sequence). The CDR3 is made up of 16 amino acids. V shed 5 bases and J 7 bases; nucleotides not matched to a gene: 14. The CDR3 DNA sequence: TGTGCCAGTAGTCGCCTTCAGCGGGGACTTGGGAATGAGCAGTTCTTC. It specifies CASSRLQRGLGNEQFF.

This clone was counted many times. The V and J genes are TRBV28 and TRBJ1-5; D is unresolved. Trimming took 4 bases from V and 1 from J, leaving 14 bases between them. The V gene's germline CDR1 is MDHEN and CDR2 SYDVKM. This CDR3 has 16 amino acids. CDR3 nucleotide sequence: TGTGCCAGCAGTTCGCGAGCGACCGGGAGCAATCAGCCCCAGCATTTT. This codes for CASSSRATGSNQPQHF. Using reference TRBV28 and TRBJ1-5 for the parts outside the CDR3, the full variable domain is DVKVTQSSRYLVKRTGEKVFLECVQDMDHENMFWYRQDPGLGLRLIYFSYDVKMKEKGDIPEGYSVSREKKERFSLILESASTNQTSMYLCASSSRATGSNQPQHFGDGTRLSIL.

J is TRBJ1-2 and V is TRBV7-9; 10 positions match TRBD1. The CDR3 sequence is 18 residues long. Trimming at V came to 5 bases and at J to 1 base, leaving 13 bases not matched to a gene. Germline-derived CDR1 and CDR2 are SEHNR and FQNEAQ (reference sequence). The CDR3 DNA reads TGTGCCAGCAGCCCAACCCCGGGACAGGGGCTATATAACTATGGCTACACCTTC. Translating gives CASSPTPGQGLYNYGYTF.

The rearrangement uses TRBV4-1 and TRBJ2-5; 7 bases align to TRBD2. With V trimmed by 4 bases and J by 2 bases, 10 bases remained unmatched. Germline CDR1 reads MGHRA; CDR2 reads YSYEKL. CDR3 length equals 16 residues. CDR3: CASSRQGSGIQETQYF. DNA for the CDR3: TGCGCCAGCAGCCGCCAAGGGAGCGGGATACAAGAGACCCAGTACTTC.